This T cell receptor beta chain was documented in a study of blood T cell repertoires in COVID-19. About the study: The United States, Italy and Spain were the sources of the acute and convalescent COVID-19 samples. T cells, B-cell-depleted T cells, or PBMCs supplied cDNA or gDNA.

In the original processing: Researchers report that nucleated cell counts were estimated from reference gene primer amplification. Using immunoSEQ multiplex PCR, the repertoire was profiled, and TCRdb retains in-frame clones only, with some absent. D and trimming come from the DNA, and the V and J calls and clone size come from that table. The table records some 120,000 clones, around 80% of them present only once. The sequence derives from a man aged 40-50 years with active or convalescent COVID-19. Sequencing used peripheral blood.

This chain's CDR3 is CASSLRTGRHNEQFF. The CDR3 nucleotides are TGTGCCAGCAGCTTGAGGACAGGGCGACACAATGAGCAGTTCTTC. The J gene is TRBJ2-1, the V gene TRBV7-3, with 8 nucleotides matching TRBD1. This CDR3 has 15 residues. J gave up 5 bases and V 3 bases, and 6 bases lay outside the gene matches. The germline V gene encodes CDR1 SGHTA and CDR2 FQGTGA. The variable domain in full, completed from reference TRBV7-3 and TRBJ2-1, reads GAGVSQTPSNKVTEKGKYVELRCDPISGHTALYWYRQSLGQGPEFLIYFQGTGAADDSGLPNDRFFAVRPEGSVSTLKIQRTERGDSAVYLCASSLRTGRHNEQFFGPGTRLTVL.